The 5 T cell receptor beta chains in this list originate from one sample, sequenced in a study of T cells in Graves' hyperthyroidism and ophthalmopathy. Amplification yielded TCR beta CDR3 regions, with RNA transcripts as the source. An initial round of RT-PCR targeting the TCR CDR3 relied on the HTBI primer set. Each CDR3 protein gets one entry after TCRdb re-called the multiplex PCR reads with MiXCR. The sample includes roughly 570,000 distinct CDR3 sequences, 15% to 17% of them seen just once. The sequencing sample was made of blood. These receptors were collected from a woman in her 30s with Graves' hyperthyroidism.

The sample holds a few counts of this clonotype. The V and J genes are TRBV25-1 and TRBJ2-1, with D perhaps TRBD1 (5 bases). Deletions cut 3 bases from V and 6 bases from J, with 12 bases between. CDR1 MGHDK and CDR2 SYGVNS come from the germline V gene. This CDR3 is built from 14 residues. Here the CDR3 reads CASSDLGLTNEQFF. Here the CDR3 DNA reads TGTGCCAGCAGTGATCTGGGGCTGACCAATGAGCAGTTCTTC.

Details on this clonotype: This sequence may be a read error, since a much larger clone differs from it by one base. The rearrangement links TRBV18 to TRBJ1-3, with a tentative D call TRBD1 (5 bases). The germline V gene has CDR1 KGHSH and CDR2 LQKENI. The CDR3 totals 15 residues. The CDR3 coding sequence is TGTGCCAGCTCACTGAATCAGGGATATGGAACCACCATATATTTT. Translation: CASSLNQGYGTTIYF.

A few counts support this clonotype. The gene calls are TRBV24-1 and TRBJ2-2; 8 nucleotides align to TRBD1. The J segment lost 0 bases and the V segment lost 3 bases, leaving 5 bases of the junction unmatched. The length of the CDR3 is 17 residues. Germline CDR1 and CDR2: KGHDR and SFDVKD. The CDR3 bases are TGTGCCACCAGTGATGGTGGACAGGGATCGAACACCGGGGAGCTGTTTTTT. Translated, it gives CATSDGGQGSNTGELFF.

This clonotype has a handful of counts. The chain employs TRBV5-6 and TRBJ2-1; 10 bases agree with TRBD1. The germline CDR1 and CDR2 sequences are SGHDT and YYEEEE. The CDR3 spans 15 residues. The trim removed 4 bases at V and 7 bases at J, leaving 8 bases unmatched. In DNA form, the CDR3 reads TGTGCCAGCAGCCATGACAGGGGGCTTAGAAATGAGCAGTTCTTC. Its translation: CASSHDRGLRNEQFF.

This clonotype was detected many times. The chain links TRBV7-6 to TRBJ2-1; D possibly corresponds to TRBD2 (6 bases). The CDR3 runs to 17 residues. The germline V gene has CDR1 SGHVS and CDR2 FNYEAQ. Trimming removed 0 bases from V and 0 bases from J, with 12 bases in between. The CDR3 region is CASSLAVAESSYNEQFF. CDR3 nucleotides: TGTGCCAGCAGCTTAGCCGTAGCGGAAAGCTCCTACAATGAGCAGTTCTTC.